These T cell receptor beta chains were read from a single sample in a study of Graves' ophthalmopathy and Graves' hyperthyroidism. MiXCR, run by TCRdb on the multiplex PCR reads, gives a single entry per CDR3 protein. The sample carries 580,000 or so distinct CDR3 sequences, just under 40% recorded once. Sequencing was performed on peripheral blood or thyroid tissue (not recorded which). The receptors were gathered from an adult man with Graves' hyperthyroidism. CDR3s include the opening cysteine and the closing phenylalanine or tryptophan. The order of the fields is V gene, CDR3 length, D gene, J gene, clone size, CDR3 protein, CDR3 DNA. D genes are given only for firm matches. Rows give clone size only sometimes, using once, few, many, or a class for an expanded clone.

TRBV5-8	13	.	TRBJ1-4	many	CASSSGNLEKLFF	TGTGCCAGCAGCTCGGGGAATTTAGAAAAACTGTTTTTT
TRBV18	12	.	TRBJ2-7	few	CASSPQGNEQYF	TGTGCCAGCTCACCACAGGGTAACGAGCAGTACTTC
TRBV5-8	17	TRBD1	TRBJ1-2	many	CASRTGTGGELGYGYTF	TGTGCCAGCAGGACCGGGACAGGGGGCGAGCTGGGCTATGGCTACACCTTC
TRBV6-5	14	.	TRBJ2-7	.	CASSYKISYNEQYF	TGTGCCAGCAGTTACAAGATCTCCTACAATGAGCAGTACTTC
TRBV10-3	16	.	TRBJ1-3	.	CAISESGTSSGNTIYF	TGTGCCATCAGTGAGTCCGGGACGAGCTCTGGAAACACCATATATTTT
TRBV7-9	13	.	TRBJ1-3	many	CATTGFSGNTIYF	TGTGCCACAACAGGGTTCTCTGGAAACACCATATATTTT
TRBV12-3/TRBV12-4	13	.	TRBJ2-7	many	CASSRGLHYEQYF	TGTGCCAGCAGTAGGGGACTTCACTACGAGCAGTACTTC
TRBV7-9	15	TRBD1	TRBJ1-1	.	CASSLVTGFSTEAFF	TGTGCCAGCAGCTTAGTGACAGGGTTTAGCACTGAAGCTTTCTTT
TRBV10-2	13	.	TRBJ2-7	many	CASSEYTRWEQYF	TGCGCCAGCAGTGAGTACACCCGCTGGGAGCAGTACTTC
TRBV2	14	.	TRBJ2-7	.	CASRARGSGNEQYF	TGTGCCAGCAGAGCAAGGGGTTCTGGGAACGAGCAGTACTTC
TRBV10-3	13	TRBD2	TRBJ2-1	.	CAISATSGNEQFF	TGTGCCATCAGTGCGACTAGCGGCAATGAGCAGTTCTTC
TRBV7-2	14	.	TRBJ2-5	many	CASSPGRGMETQYF	TGTGCCAGCAGCCCTGGGAGAGGGATGGAGACCCAGTACTTC
TRBV20-1	18	TRBD2	TRBJ2-7	.	CSARDPGLAGISTYEQYF	TGCAGTGCTAGAGACCCGGGACTAGCGGGGATAAGTACCTACGAGCAGTACTTC
TRBV7-8	14	.	TRBJ2-1	.	CASSLAGAHNEQFF	TGTGCCAGCAGCTTAGCGGGGGCCCACAATGAGCAGTTCTTC